Presented here are 24 T cell receptor beta chains from one specimen sequenced in a study of shared clonotypes between healthy human individuals. Data came from immunoSEQ multiplex PCR; TCRdb stores just in-frame clones and leaves some out. The sample consists of about 1.9 million clones, just over 90% of them appearing once. Naive CD8 cells lacked CD45RO and underwent positive selection for CCR7, leaving out terminally differentiated effector memory CD45RA+ cells. The specimen sequenced was naive CD8+ T cells from PBMCs. These receptors all come from a man in his late teens or twenties in good health. Some clones in this sample may be carry-over from other donors' samples.

Worth noting for this clone: Other DNA sequences within the sample encode an identical CDR3. The rearrangement uses TRBV27 and TRBJ1-5; D unresolved. V was shortened by 6 bases and J by 3 bases, with 12 bases between the two germline ends. The CDR3 extends over 14 amino acids. Germline V lookup: CDR1 MNHEY, CDR2 SMNVEV (reference sequence). CDR3 sequence reads: CASSQGFSNQPQHF. In DNA, the CDR3 is TGTGCCAGCAGCCAAGGGTTTTCCAATCAGCCCCAGCATTTT.

CDR3 in DNA: TGTGCCAGCAGCTCTGGACTAGCGGGCTACTCCTACGAGCAGTACTTC. It encodes CASSSGLAGYSYEQYF. This chain links TRBV11-2 with TRBJ2-7; 11 positions agree with TRBD2. Germline V gene data show CDR1 as SGHAT and CDR2 as FQNNGV. CDR3 size: 16 residues. J was trimmed by 0 bases and V by 4 bases; bases with no gene match: 5.

This sequence joins TRBV10-3 and TRBJ1-2; 7 nucleotides align to TRBD1. The CDR3 loop spans 14 amino acids. Germline CDR1 ENHRY, CDR2 SYGVKD. V shed 5 bases and J 8 bases; nucleotides not matched to a gene: 11. The CDR3 bases are TGTGCCATCAGTTCGGGACAGCCACTCTGGGGCTACACCTTC. Protein: CAISSGQPLWGYTF.

J is TRBJ2-3 and V is TRBV11-2; D unresolved. CDR1 and CDR2 from the germline V gene are SGHAT and FQNNGV. Between the trimmed V and J ends, which lost 4 bases and 5 bases, there was a span of 4 bases. The CDR3 sequence is 11 residues long. The CDR3 region has the DNA TGTGCCAGCAGCTCCTTAGATACGCAGTATTTT. Translating gives CASSSLDTQYF.

In its sample, this clone was seen a few times. This CDR3 is also generated by other DNA sequences in the sample. The chain combines TRBV19 with TRBJ2-7; 8 nucleotides align to TRBD1. This CDR3 has 14 amino acids. Trimming cost V 4 bases and J 3 bases; bases outside gene matches: 5. The germline CDR1 and CDR2 sequences are LNHDA and SQIVND (reference sequence). CDR3 DNA: TGTGCCAGTAGTACTAGACAGGGGCGCTACGAGCAGTACTTC. It codes for CASSTRQGRYEQYF. The variable domain in full, with the rest retrieved from reference TRBV19 and TRBJ2-7, is DGGITQSPKYLFRKEGQNVTLSCEQNLNHDAMYWYRQDPGQGLRLIYYSQIVNDFQKGDIAEGYSVSREKKESFPLTVTSAQKNPTAFYLCASSTRQGRYEQYFGPGTRLTVT.

The CDR3 is CASSLAQGLRREQYF. CDR3 bases: TGTGCCAGCAGCTTAGCACAGGGCCTTCGACGGGAGCAGTACTTC. The chain has TRBV7-2 and TRBJ2-7, with D perhaps matching TRBD1 (6 bases). The V gene's germline CDR1 is SGHTA and CDR2 FQGNSA. Trimming removed 0 bases from V and 7 bases from J, with 16 bases in between. The CDR3 runs 15 residues.

The V call is TRBV29-1, the J call TRBJ2-2; D might be TRBD2 (5 bases). Per germline, CDR1 SQVTM and CDR2 ANQGSEA. Trimming pared 4 bases from V and 5 bases from J, leaving 14 bases between. The CDR3 spans 14 residues. CDR3 region: CSVVTGEMTGELFF. As DNA, the CDR3 is TGCAGCGTTGTGACCGGGGAAATGACCGGGGAGCTGTTTTTT.

The chain recombines TRBV7-2 with TRBJ1-3, with 8 bases fitting TRBD1. The CDR3 has 14 amino acids. V lost 5 bases and J lost 4; bases outside the gene matches: 4. Germline values: CDR1 SGHTA, CDR2 FQGNSA. The CDR3 is CASSRTGSGNTIYF. The CDR3 DNA sequence: TGTGCCAGCAGCCGGACAGGGTCCGGAAACACCATATATTTT.

V is TRBV19 and J is TRBJ2-1, with D perhaps TRBD1 or TRBD2 (5 bases each). V shed 0 bases and J shed 10 bases, with 16 bases lying between them. CDR3 length equals 15 residues. Germline V gene data show CDR1 as LNHDA and CDR2 as SQIVND (reference sequence). The CDR3 DNA sequence: TGTGCCAGTAGTATAGATGGTTTTGGGACCCGAGAGCAGTTCTTC. Its translation: CASSIDGFGTREQFF.

The V gene is TRBV9, the J gene TRBJ2-1; possible D gene TRBD2, 6 bases. Germline CDR1 and CDR2: SGDLS and YYNGEE. This CDR3 spans 17 amino acids. The V gene lost 4 bases and the J gene lost 0 bases, with 17 bases spanning the gap. CDR3 in amino acids: CASSTSKDISSYNEQFF. The CDR3 coding sequence is TGTGCCAGCAGCACTAGCAAGGACATAAGCTCCTACAATGAGCAGTTCTTC.

This clone was picked up one time. V usage is TRBV7-3 and J usage is TRBJ2-5; 7 bases map to TRBD1. The J call could be wrong; TRBJ2-7 is a better fit for the DNA end. The CDR3 sequence is 13 residues long. Per the germline V gene, CDR1 is SGHTA and CDR2 is FQGTGA. The CDR3: CASSEGQSYEQYF. DNA for the CDR3: TGTGCCAGCAGCGAGGGACAGTCCTACGAGCAGTACTTC.

This clone turned up a few times. The J gene is TRBJ1-3, the V gene TRBV5-4; a weak D match, TRBD1 (5 bases). CDR3 length: 14 residues. Trimming removed 2 bases from V and 4 bases from J, with 10 bases in between. Germline CDR1 is SGHNT and CDR2 is YYREEE (reference sequence). The DNA of the CDR3 is TGTGCCAGCAGCTTTGCAGGGTCCGGAAACACCATATATTTT. Protein: CASSFAGSGNTIYF.

This CDR3 reads CATSGGGANVLTF. CDR3 bases: TGTGCCACCAGCGGGGGTGGGGCCAACGTCCTGACTTTC. The chain couples TRBV15 to TRBJ2-6; possibly TRBD1 or TRBD2 for D (5 bases each). Germline values: CDR1 LNHNV, CDR2 YYDKDF (reference sequence). This CDR3 region has 13 residues. V was trimmed by 5 bases and J by 3 bases, leaving 5 bases between them.

V is TRBV7-9 and J is TRBJ2-1, with a weak D call TRBD1 (6 bases). This CDR3 has 15 amino acids. Deletions cut 3 bases from V and 1 base from J, with 10 bases between. Germline-derived CDR1 and CDR2 are SEHNR and FQNEAQ (reference sequence). In DNA form, the CDR3 reads TGTGCCAGCAGCTTCGCTCAGGGGTCCTACAATGAGCAGTTCTTC. Amino acids: CASSFAQGSYNEQFF.

The chain carries TRBV11-2 and TRBJ2-2; D is uncertain. Germline CDR1 is SGHAT and CDR2 is FQNNGV. The CDR3 sequence is 14 residues long. V was pared by 3 bases and J by 4 bases, with 9 bases between. CDR3 sequence: CASSFSGITGELFF. CDR3 DNA sequence: TGTGCCAGCAGCTTTTCAGGAATCACCGGGGAGCTGTTTTTT.

CDR3 residues: CASSREEGLGDTQYF. CDR3 coding DNA: TGTGCCAGCAGCCGAGAGGAGGGCCTTGGAGATACGCAGTATTTT. This sequence joins TRBV13 and TRBJ2-3, with TRBD2 as a possible D gene (6 bases). The germline V and J ends were trimmed by 5 bases and 5 bases, with 17 bases remaining between them. The CDR3 extends over 15 amino acids. Germline V gene data show CDR1 as PRHDT and CDR2 as FYEKMQ (reference sequence).

V and J are TRBV6-6 and TRBJ2-7; the D gene is possibly TRBD1 (5 bases). Germline V gene data show CDR1 as MNHNY and CDR2 as SVGAGI (reference sequence). Trimming left V 3 bases short and J 3 bases short, with 15 bases between. The CDR3 contains 15 residues. CDR3 region: CASSYSDTPSYEQYF. In DNA, the CDR3 is TGTGCCAGCAGTTATTCGGACACTCCGAGCTACGAGCAGTACTTC.

This chain uses TRBV5-6 with TRBJ2-7, with D perhaps assigned TRBD1 or TRBD2 (7 bases each). Germline-derived CDR1 and CDR2 are SGHDT and YYEEEE. CDR3 length: 13 residues. The V gene lost 4 bases and the J gene lost 4 bases, with 12 bases spanning the gap. DNA of the CDR3: TGTGCCAGCAGCCGGGGGGACAGTTACGAGCAGTACTTC. It is translated as CASSRGDSYEQYF.

As to this clone: The sample carries other DNA sequences with the same CDR3. The genes are TRBV19 and TRBJ2-3; D unresolved. Trimming took off 7 bases at V and 5 bases at J, with 4 bases between the two ends. CDR3 length: 10 residues. In germline, CDR1 is LNHDA, CDR2 SQIVND (reference sequence). The CDR3 spells CASTGDTQYF. In DNA, the CDR3 is TGTGCCAGTACCGGAGATACGCAGTATTTT.

As for this clone: Other DNA variants within this sample encode the same CDR3. This sequence joins TRBV19 and TRBJ2-2; D is unclear. Germline CDR1 reads LNHDA; CDR2 reads SQIVND (reference sequence). Trimming stripped 1 base from V and 8 bases from J, with 5 bases between. This CDR3 has 12 residues. This CDR3 is CASSIVGGELFF. The CDR3 DNA sequence: TGTGCCAGTAGTATAGTTGGAGGGGAGCTGTTTTTT.

V usage is TRBV27 and J usage is TRBJ2-7; the match to TRBD2 covers 8 bases. CDR3 length: 16 amino acids. Germline lookup yields CDR1 MNHEY and CDR2 SMNVEV (reference sequence). Losses at the gene ends were 4 bases for V and 2 bases for J; bases not matched to a gene: 10. The CDR3: CASSSSSGSVTYEQYF. The CDR3 DNA follows: TGTGCCAGCAGTTCTTCCAGCGGGAGCGTCACCTACGAGCAGTACTTC.

The chain links TRBV27 to TRBJ2-1; D gene uncertain. Trimming cost V 5 bases and J 0 bases, with 8 bases left between them. CDR3 length equals 14 residues. In germline, CDR1 is MNHEY, CDR2 SMNVEV (reference sequence). The CDR3, as DNA: TGTGCCAGCAGTACAGCCAGCTCCTACAATGAGCAGTTCTTC. Encoded protein: CASSTASSYNEQFF.

V gene TRBV20-1 combines with J gene TRBJ2-7; no firm D call. V was pared by 5 bases and J by 3 bases, with 8 bases between. The CDR3 is 11 residues long. The germline gives CDR1 DFQATT, CDR2 SNEGSKA (reference sequence). The CDR3 coding sequence is TGCAGTGCTGATGAACTCTACGAGCAGTACTTC. It encodes CSADELYEQYF.

The chain uses TRBV7-8 and TRBJ2-7, with 7 nucleotides matching TRBD2. V dropped 5 bases and J dropped 2; count of bases not matched to a gene: 9. This CDR3 region has 15 residues. The V gene's germline CDR1 is SGHVS and CDR2 FQNEAQ. CDR3 protein: CASSAGGSLAYEQYF. The CDR3 DNA reads as TGTGCCAGCAGCGCCGGCGGGAGCTTGGCCTACGAGCAGTACTTC.